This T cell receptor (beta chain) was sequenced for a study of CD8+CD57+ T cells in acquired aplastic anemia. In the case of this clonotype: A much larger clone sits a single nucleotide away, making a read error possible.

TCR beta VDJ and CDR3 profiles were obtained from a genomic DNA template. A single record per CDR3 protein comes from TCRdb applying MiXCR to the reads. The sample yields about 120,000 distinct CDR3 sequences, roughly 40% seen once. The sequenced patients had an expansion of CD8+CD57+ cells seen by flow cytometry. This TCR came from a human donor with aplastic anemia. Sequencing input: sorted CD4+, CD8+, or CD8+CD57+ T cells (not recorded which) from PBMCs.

The DNA of the CDR3 is TGTGCCAGCAGTTTATGGGGTTCTGGAGACACCATATATTTT. It translates to CASSLWGSGDTIYF. J is TRBJ1-3 and V is TRBV12-3 or TRBV12-4; no firm D call. The CDR3 consists of 14 residues.